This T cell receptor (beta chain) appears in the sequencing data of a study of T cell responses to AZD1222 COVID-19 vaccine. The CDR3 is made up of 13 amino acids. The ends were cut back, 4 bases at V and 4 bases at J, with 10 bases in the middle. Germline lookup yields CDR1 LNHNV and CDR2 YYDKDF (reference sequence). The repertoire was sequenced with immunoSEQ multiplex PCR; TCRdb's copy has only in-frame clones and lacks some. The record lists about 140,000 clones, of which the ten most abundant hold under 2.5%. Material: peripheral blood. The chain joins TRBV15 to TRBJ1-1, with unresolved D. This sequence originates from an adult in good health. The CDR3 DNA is TGTGCCACCAGCACCGGACTAGGCACTGAAGCTTTCTTT. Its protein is CATSTGLGTEAFF.